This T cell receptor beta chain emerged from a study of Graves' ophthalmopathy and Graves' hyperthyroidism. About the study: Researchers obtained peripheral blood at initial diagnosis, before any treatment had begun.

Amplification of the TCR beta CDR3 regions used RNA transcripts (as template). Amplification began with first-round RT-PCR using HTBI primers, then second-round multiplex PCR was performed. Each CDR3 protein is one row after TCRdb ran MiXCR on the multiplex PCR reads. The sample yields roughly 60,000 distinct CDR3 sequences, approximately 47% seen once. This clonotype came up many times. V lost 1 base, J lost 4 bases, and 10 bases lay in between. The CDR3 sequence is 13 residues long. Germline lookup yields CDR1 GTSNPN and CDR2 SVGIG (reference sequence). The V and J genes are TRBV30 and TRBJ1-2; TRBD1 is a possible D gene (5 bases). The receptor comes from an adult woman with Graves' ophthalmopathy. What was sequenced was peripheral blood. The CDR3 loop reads CAWSGGQGYGYTF. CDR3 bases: TGTGCCTGGAGTGGAGGGCAGGGCTATGGCTACACCTTC.